This T cell receptor (beta chain) was obtained from a study of patients and donors after allogeneic stem cell transplantation. TCRdb processed the RT-PCR reads anew with MiXCR; each CDR3 protein has one entry. The table lists about 160,000 distinct CDR3 sequences, approximately 35% of them singletons. V was shortened by 5 bases and J by 4 bases, with 17 bases between the two germline ends. The CDR3 loop spans 14 amino acids. CDR1 is DFQATT and CDR2 is SNEGSKA in the germline V gene (reference sequence). This receptor was identified in a human donor who was either an allogeneic HSCT recipient or a stem cell or donor lymphocyte infusion donor (not recorded which). It is not recorded whose cells these are; they may come from a transplant donor. The sequenced sample consisted of blood, either unsorted or a sorted T cell fraction (not recorded which). The chain is built from TRBV20-1 and TRBJ1-1; D not certain. CDR3 coding DNA: TGCAGTGCTCCGGATTTCAGGTCGATCACTGAAGCTTTCTTT. Amino acid sequence: CSAPDFRSITEAFF.